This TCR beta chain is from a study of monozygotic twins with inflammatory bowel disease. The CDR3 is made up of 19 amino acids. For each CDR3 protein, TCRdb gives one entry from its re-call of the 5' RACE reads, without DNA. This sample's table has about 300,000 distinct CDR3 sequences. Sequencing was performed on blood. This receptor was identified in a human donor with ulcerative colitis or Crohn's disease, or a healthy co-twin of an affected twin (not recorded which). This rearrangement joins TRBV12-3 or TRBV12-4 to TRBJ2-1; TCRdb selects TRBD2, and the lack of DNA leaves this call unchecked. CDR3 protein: CASSLTGLAVHSSYNEQFF.